This T cell receptor (beta chain) was recovered during a study of cytomegalovirus exposure and HLA in healthy donors. The ends were cut back, 5 bases at V and 2 bases at J, with 11 bases in the middle. The CDR3 sequence is 14 residues long. Germline-derived CDR1 and CDR2 are LNHDA and SQIVND (reference sequence). Study-wide points: Later analysis indicated greater clonal expansion among HLA-associated TCR beta chains than among equally common other chains. The number of N-insertions in an Asian-associated ancestry cluster was reportedly below the approximately 700-donor mean in a later analysis.

On this clone itself: As yet, its antigen is unknown.

The PCR used 60 Vbeta and 13 Jbeta primers. Clones were sequenced by immunoSEQ multiplex PCR, and TCRdb holds only the in-frame ones, with some missing. Of about 63,000 clones listed, 75% are singletons. The sequencing sample was made of PBMCs. This chain joins TRBV19 and TRBJ2-3; D gene uncertain. The receptor was isolated from a woman aged 40 to 50 in good health and CMV-seropositive. CDR3 sequence: CASSLAQDTDTQYF. DNA of the CDR3: TGTGCCAGTAGTCTCGCCCAGGACACAGATACGCAGTATTTT.